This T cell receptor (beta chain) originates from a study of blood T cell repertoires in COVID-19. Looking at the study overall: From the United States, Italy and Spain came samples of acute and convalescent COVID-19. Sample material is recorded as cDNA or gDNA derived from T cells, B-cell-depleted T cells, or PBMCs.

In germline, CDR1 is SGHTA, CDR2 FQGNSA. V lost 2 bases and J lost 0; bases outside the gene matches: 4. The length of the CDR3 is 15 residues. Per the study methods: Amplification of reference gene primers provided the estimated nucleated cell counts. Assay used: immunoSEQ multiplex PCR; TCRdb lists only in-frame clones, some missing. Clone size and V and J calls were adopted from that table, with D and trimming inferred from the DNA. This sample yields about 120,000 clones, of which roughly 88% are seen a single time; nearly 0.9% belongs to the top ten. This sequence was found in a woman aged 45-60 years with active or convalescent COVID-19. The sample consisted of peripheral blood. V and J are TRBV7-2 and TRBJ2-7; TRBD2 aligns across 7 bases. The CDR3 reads CASSLFGGSSYEQYF. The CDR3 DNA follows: TGTGCCAGCAGCTTATTCGGGGGGAGCTCCTACGAGCAGTACTTC.